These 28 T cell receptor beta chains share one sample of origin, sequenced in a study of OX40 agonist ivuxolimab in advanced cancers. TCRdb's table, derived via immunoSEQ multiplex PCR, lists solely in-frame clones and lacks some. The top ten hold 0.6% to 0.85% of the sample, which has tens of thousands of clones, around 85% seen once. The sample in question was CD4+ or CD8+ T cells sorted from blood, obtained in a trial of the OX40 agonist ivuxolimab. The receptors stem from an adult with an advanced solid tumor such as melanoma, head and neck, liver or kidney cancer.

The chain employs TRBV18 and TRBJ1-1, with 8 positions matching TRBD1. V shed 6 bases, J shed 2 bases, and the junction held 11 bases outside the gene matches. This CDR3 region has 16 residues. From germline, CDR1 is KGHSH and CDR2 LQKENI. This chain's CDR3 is CASSQGQGGTNTEAFF. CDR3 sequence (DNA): TGTGCCAGCTCGCAAGGACAGGGTGGTACTAACACTGAAGCTTTCTTT.

In nucleotides, the CDR3 is TGTGCCAGCACCATCAGCTGGGTCACAGATACGCAGTATTTT. It translates to CASTISWVTDTQYF. The gene calls are TRBV7-2 and TRBJ2-3; D gene uncertain. In germline, CDR1 is SGHTA, CDR2 FQGNSA. V lost 7 bases, J lost 2 bases, and 13 bases lay in between. This CDR3 spans 14 amino acids.

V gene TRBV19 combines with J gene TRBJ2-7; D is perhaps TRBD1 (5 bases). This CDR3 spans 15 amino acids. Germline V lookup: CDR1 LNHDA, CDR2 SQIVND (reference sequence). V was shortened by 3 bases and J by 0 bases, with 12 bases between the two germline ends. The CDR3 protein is CASSIDSQSSYEQYF. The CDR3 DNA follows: TGTGCCAGTAGTATCGACAGTCAAAGCTCCTACGAGCAGTACTTC.

The CDR3 DNA reads as TGTGCCAGCAGCCGTACTCTAAATGAAGCTTTCTTT. This gives the protein CASSRTLNEAFF. The chain recombines TRBV7-9 with TRBJ1-1; the D is unclear. The CDR3 length is 12 residues. V lost 5 bases, J lost 7 bases, and 11 bases lay in between. The germline gives CDR1 SEHNR, CDR2 FQNEAQ (reference sequence).

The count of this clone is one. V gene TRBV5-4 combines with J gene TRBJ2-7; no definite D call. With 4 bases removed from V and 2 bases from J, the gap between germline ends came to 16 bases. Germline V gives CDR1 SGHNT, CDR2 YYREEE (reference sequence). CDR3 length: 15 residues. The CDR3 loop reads CASSTEIGRPYEQYF. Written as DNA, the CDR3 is TGTGCCAGCAGCACCGAAATTGGACGACCCTACGAGCAGTACTTC.

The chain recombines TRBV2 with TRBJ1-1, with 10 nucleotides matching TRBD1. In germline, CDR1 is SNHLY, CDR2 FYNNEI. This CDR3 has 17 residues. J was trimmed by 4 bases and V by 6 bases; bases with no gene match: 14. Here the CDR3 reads CASSGLKADRGTTEAFF. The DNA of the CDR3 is TGTGCCAGCAGCGGCCTGAAAGCGGACAGGGGGACCACTGAAGCTTTCTTT.

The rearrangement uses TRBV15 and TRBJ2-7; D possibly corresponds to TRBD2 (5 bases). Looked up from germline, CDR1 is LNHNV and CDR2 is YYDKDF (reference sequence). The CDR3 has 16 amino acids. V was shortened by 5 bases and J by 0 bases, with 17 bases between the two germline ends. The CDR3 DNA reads TGTGCCACCAGCGCTCAAGAGGGCGCAGCCTCCTACGAGCAGTACTTC. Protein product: CATSAQEGAASYEQYF.

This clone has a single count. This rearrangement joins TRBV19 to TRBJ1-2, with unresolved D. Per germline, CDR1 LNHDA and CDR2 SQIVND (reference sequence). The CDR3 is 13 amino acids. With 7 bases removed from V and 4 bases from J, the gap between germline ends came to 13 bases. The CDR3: CASIAGNAYGYTF. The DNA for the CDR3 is TGTGCCAGTATCGCCGGGAATGCCTATGGCTACACCTTC.

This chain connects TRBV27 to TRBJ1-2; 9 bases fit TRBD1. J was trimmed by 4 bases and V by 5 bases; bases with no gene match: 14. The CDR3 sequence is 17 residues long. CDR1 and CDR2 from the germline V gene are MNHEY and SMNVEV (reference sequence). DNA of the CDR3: TGTGCCAGCAGTCCCGCCGGACAGGGGCTGGGATTCTATGGCTACACCTTC. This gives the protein CASSPAGQGLGFYGYTF.

This CDR3 reads CASSLPTGDTEAFF. CDR3 sequence (DNA): TGTGCCAGCAGCTTGCCCACGGGGGACACTGAAGCTTTCTTT. V usage is TRBV5-4 and J usage is TRBJ1-1; the D gene is possibly TRBD1 (5 bases). The CDR3 totals 14 residues. Germline lookup yields CDR1 SGHNT and CDR2 YYREEE (reference sequence). V lost 1 base, J lost 3 bases, and 10 bases lay in between.

CDR3 residues: CASSYQGIVRAFF. As DNA, the CDR3 is TGTGCCAGCAGTTACCAGGGAATAGTCAGAGCTTTCTTT. V usage is TRBV6-5 and J usage is TRBJ1-1; possibly TRBD1 for D (5 bases). This CDR3 has 13 residues. The germline V gene encodes CDR1 MNHEY and CDR2 SVGAGI. V was trimmed by 2 bases and J by 10 bases, leaving 14 bases between them.

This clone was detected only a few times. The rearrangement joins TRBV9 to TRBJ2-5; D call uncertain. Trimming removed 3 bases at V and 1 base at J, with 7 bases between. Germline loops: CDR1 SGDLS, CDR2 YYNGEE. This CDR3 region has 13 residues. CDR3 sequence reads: CASSDWAQETQYF. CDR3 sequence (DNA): TGTGCCAGCAGCGATTGGGCCCAAGAGACCCAGTACTTC.

CDR3 residues: CASSARSKKDEQYF. CDR3 in DNA: TGTGCCAGCAGTGCCCGGTCGAAGAAGGACGAGCAGTACTTC. V usage is TRBV6-6 and J usage is TRBJ2-7; no definite D call. CDR3 length: 14 residues. V lost 5 bases and J lost 5, with 16 bases in between. Germline CDR1 reads MNHNY; CDR2 reads SVGAGI (reference sequence).

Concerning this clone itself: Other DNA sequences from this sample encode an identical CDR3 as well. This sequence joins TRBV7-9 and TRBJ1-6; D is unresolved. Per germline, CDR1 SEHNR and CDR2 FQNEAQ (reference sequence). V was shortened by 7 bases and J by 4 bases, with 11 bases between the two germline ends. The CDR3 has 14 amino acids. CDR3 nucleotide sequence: TGTGCCAGCACACCGGGTCAATATAATTCACCCCTCCACTTT. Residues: CASTPGQYNSPLHF.

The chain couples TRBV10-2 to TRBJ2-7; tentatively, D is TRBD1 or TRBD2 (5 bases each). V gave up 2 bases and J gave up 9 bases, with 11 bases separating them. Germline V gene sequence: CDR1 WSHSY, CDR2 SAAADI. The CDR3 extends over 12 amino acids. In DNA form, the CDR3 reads TGCGCCAGCAGTGAGACGGGGCGCGGGCAGTACTTC. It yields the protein CASSETGRGQYF.

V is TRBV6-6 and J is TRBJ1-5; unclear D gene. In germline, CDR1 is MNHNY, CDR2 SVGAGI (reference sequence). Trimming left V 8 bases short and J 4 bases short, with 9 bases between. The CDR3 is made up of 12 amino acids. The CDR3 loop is CASGRTNQPQHF. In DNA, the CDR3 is TGTGCCAGCGGACGGACTAATCAGCCCCAGCATTTT.

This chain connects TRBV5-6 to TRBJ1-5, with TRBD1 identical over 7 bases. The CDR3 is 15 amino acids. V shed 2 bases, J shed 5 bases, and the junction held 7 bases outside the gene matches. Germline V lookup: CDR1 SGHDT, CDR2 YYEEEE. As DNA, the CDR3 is TGTGCCAGCAGCTTCAGCGTTCAGGGGGATCAGCCCCAGCATTTT. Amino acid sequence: CASSFSVQGDQPQHF.

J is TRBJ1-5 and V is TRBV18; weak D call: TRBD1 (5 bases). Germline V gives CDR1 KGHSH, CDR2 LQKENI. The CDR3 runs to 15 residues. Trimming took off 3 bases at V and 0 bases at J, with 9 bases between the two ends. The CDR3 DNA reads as TGTGCCAGCTCACCGGGGGAGGGTAGCAATCAGCCCCAGCATTTT. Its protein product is CASSPGEGSNQPQHF.

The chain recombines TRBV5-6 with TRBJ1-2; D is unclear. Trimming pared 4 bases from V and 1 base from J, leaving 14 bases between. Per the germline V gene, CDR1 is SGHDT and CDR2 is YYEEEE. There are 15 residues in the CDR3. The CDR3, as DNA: TGTGCCAGCAGCCGAGCTCTATCCCTTAACTATGGCTACACCTTC. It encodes CASSRALSLNYGYTF.

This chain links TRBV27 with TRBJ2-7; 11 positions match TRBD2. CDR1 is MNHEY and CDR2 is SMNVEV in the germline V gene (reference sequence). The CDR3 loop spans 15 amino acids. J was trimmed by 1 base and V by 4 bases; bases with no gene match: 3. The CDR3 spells CASSSGTSGSYEQYF. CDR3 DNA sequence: TGTGCCAGCAGTTCCGGGACTAGCGGTTCCTACGAGCAGTACTTC.

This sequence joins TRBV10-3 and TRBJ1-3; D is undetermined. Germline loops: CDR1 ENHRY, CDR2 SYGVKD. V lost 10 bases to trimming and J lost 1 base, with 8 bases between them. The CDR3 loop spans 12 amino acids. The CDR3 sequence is CASRVSGNTIYF. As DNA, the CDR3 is TGTGCCAGTAGGGTGTCTGGAAACACCATATATTTT.

CDR3 coding DNA: TGTGCCAGTAGTATAGCCCTCAGCCCTTCTGGAAACACCATATATTTT. Its protein product is CASSIALSPSGNTIYF. The chain has TRBV19 and TRBJ1-3, with D uncertain. The CDR3 runs 16 residues. In germline, CDR1 is LNHDA, CDR2 SQIVND (reference sequence). Deletions cut 1 base from V and 1 base from J, with 11 bases between.

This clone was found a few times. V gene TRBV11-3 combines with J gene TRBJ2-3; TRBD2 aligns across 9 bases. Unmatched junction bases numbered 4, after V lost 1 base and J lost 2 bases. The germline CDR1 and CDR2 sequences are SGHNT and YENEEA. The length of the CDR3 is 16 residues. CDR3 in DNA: TGTGCCAGCAGCTTAGGTCCTAGCGGGGACACAGATACGCAGTATTTT. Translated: CASSLGPSGDTDTQYF.

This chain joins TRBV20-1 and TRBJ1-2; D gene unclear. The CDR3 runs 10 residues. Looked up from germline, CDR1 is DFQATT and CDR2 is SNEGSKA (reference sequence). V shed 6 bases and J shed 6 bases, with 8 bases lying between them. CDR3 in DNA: TGCAGTGCAACTTTGAATGGCTACACCTTC. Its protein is CSATLNGYTF.

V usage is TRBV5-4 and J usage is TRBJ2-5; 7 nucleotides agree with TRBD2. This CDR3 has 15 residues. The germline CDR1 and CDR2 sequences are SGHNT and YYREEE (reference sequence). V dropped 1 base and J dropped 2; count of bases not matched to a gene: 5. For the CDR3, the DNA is TGTGCCAGCAGCTTGAGCGGGGACCTACAAGAGACCCAGTACTTC. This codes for CASSLSGDLQETQYF.

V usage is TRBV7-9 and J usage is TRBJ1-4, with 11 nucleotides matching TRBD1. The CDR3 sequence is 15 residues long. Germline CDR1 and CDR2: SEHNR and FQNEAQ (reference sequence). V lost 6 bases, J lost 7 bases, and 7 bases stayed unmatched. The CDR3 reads CASSWTGTGGEKLFF. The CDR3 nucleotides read TGTGCCAGCAGTTGGACCGGGACAGGGGGTGAAAAACTGTTTTTT. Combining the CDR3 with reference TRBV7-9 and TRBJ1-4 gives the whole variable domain DTGVSQNPRHKITKRGQNVTFRCDPISEHNRLYWYRQTLGQGPEFLTYFQNEAQLEKSRLLSDRFSAERPKGSFSTLEIQRTEQGDSAMYLCASSWTGTGGEKLFFGSGTQLSVL.

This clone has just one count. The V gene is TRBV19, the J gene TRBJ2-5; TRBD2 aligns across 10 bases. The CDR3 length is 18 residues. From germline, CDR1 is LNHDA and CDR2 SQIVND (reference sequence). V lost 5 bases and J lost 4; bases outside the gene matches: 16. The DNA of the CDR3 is TGTGCCAGTAGTCACATAGGGGCTAGCGGGGGCCCCGGAGAGACCCAGTACTTC. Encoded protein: CASSHIGASGGPGETQYF.

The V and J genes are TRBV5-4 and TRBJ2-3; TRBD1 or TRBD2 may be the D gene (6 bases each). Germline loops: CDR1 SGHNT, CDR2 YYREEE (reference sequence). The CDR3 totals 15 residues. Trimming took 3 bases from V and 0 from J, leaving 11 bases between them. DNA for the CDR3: TGTGCCAGCAGCTGGGGGGCCACGAGCACAGATACGCAGTATTTT. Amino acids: CASSWGATSTDTQYF.